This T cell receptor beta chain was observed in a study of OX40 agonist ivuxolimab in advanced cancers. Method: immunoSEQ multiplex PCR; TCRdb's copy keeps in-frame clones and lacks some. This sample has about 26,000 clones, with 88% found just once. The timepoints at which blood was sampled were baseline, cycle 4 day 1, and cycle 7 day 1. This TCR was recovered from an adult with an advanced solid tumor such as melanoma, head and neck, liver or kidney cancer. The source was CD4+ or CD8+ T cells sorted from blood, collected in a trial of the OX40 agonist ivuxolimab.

This CDR3 reads CASSTGTYEQYF. The CDR3 DNA follows: TGTGCCAGCAGCACGGGGACCTACGAGCAGTACTTC. The rearrangement joins TRBV7-2 to TRBJ2-7; possible D gene TRBD2, 5 bases. Trimming stripped 5 bases from V and 2 bases from J, with 7 bases between. The CDR3 extends over 12 amino acids. The germline gives CDR1 SGHTA, CDR2 FQGNSA.